A single sample gave rise to the 7 T cell receptor beta chains below, sequenced in a study of blood T cell repertoires in COVID-19. The data were produced by immunoSEQ multiplex PCR, yet TCRdb's version contains in-frame clones alone and is incomplete. This sample carries under 400,000 clones, 70% to 90% of them seen once, and the ten largest clones take about 10%. The sample was peripheral blood. The receptors originated from a woman under 40 with COVID-19, enrolled during active disease.

This rearrangement joins TRBV6-5 to TRBJ1-1, with D uncertain. The ends were cut back, 0 bases at V and 0 bases at J, with 8 bases in the middle. The CDR3 has 15 amino acids. CDR1 and CDR2 (germline): MNHEY, SVGAGI. CDR3 nucleotides: TGTGCCAGCAGTTACTCGATGGCCATGAACACTGAAGCTTTCTTT. As protein: CASSYSMAMNTEAFF.

This clone appeared a single time. J is TRBJ1-2 and V is TRBV10-3; D unclear. The ends were cut back, 10 bases at V and 4 bases at J, with 25 bases in the middle. CDR3 size: 16 residues. Germline V gene sequence: CDR1 ENHRY, CDR2 SYGVKD. In DNA form, the CDR3 reads TGTGCCACTACGATTCGGGTCGGGGATCTTCTCTATGGCTACACCTTC. Translation gives CATTIRVGDLLYGYTF.

V and J are TRBV4-1 and TRBJ2-7, with 7 bases aligning to TRBD2. From germline, CDR1 is MGHRA and CDR2 YSYEKL. The junction had 0 bases not matched to a gene; V was cut back by 1 base and J by 6 bases. This CDR3 contains 12 residues. The CDR3 loop is CASSQGGGEQYF. In DNA, the CDR3 is TGCGCCAGCAGCCAAGGGGGGGGCGAGCAGTACTTC.

The gene calls are TRBV7-8 and TRBJ2-7; TRBD2 agrees at 16 bases. The CDR3 has 18 amino acids. Germline V gene data show CDR1 as SGHVS and CDR2 as FQNEAQ. V lost 5 bases and J lost 3; bases outside the gene matches: 10. Here the CDR3 reads CASSLGTSGREYVYEQYF. The CDR3 region has the DNA TGTGCCAGCAGCCTAGGGACTAGCGGGAGGGAGTACGTCTACGAGCAGTACTTC.

The V gene is TRBV19, the J gene TRBJ1-2, with D possibly TRBD1 on 5 matching bases. V lost 10 bases to trimming and J lost 5 bases, with 26 bases between them. There are 16 residues in the CDR3. Germline assignment: CDR1 LNHDA and CDR2 SQIVND (reference sequence). The DNA of the CDR3 is TGTGCCACTCCCGGTTGGAAGGTTCGGCAGGGATATGGCTACACCTTC. Its translation is CATPGWKVRQGYGYTF.

This clone was seen only once. This chain joins TRBV29-1 and TRBJ1-3; the D gene is possibly TRBD1 (5 bases). Germline CDR1 and CDR2: SQVTM and ANQGSEA. Trimming took off 7 bases at V and 0 bases at J, with 7 bases between the two ends. The CDR3 spans 12 residues. CDR3: CSGQSSGNTIYF. The CDR3 nucleotides are TGCAGCGGACAGAGCTCTGGAAACACCATATATTTT. Variable domain in full (rest from reference TRBV29-1 and TRBJ1-3): SAVISQKPSRDICQRGTSLTIQCQVDSQVTMMFWYRQQPGQSLTLIATANQGSEATYESGFVIDKFPISRPNLTFSTLTVSNMSPEDSSIYLCSGQSSGNTIYFGEGSWLTVV.

The chain has TRBV6-1 and TRBJ2-3, with D uncertain. Between the trimmed V and J ends, which lost 2 bases and 3 bases, there was a span of 15 bases. The CDR3 totals 16 residues. Germline V gene lookup returns CDR1 MNHNS and CDR2 SASEGT. This CDR3 is CASSEISRARTDTQYF. CDR3 DNA sequence: TGTGCCAGCAGTGAAATATCTAGAGCGAGGACAGATACGCAGTATTTT.